What follows are 8 T cell receptor beta chains derived from one specimen sequenced in a study of T cell responses to AZD1222 COVID-19 vaccine. Sequencing was performed with immunoSEQ multiplex PCR; in TCRdb, only in-frame clones are kept and a portion is missing. The top ten clones hold 4% to 5.5% of a sample with approximately 100,000 clones, approximately 89% of them seen once. Sequenced material: peripheral blood, taken on day 0 of AZD1222 vaccination. These receptors were obtained from an adult in good health.

The chain is built from TRBV9 and TRBJ1-4, with D possibly TRBD1 on 6 matching bases. The CDR3 is 14 amino acids. Germline V gene lookup returns CDR1 SGDLS and CDR2 YYNGEE. Trimming shortened V by 1 base and J by 3 bases, and 7 bases separated the two germline ends. CDR3 loop: CASSVQGSNEKLFF. The CDR3 DNA reads TGTGCCAGCAGCGTACAGGGGTCTAATGAAAAACTGTTTTTT. The full variable domain, completed using reference TRBV9 and TRBJ1-4, is DSGVTQTPKHLITATGQRVTLRCSPRSGDLSVYWYQQSLDQGLQFLIQYYNGEERAKGNILERFSAQQFPDLHSELNLSSLELGDSALYFCASSVQGSNEKLFFGSGTQLSVL.

J is TRBJ2-3 and V is TRBV9; 14 bases match TRBD2. With V trimmed by 0 bases and J by 1 base, 10 bases remained unmatched. Germline V CDR1 and CDR2: SGDLS, YYNGEE. The CDR3 loop spans 20 amino acids. The CDR3 protein is CASSVETSGGAWSRTDTQYF. CDR3 coding DNA: TGTGCCAGCAGCGTAGAGACTAGCGGGGGGGCCTGGTCTCGCACAGATACGCAGTATTTT. The full variable domain, its missing parts supplied by reference TRBV9 and TRBJ2-3, is DSGVTQTPKHLITATGQRVTLRCSPRSGDLSVYWYQQSLDQGLQFLIQYYNGEERAKGNILERFSAQQFPDLHSELNLSSLELGDSALYFCASSVETSGGAWSRTDTQYFGPGTRLTVL.

The CDR3 DNA follows: TGTGCCAGCAGCTTAGTAGTAGGTGGCCTTAAGAACACTGAAGCTTTCTTT. This translates into CASSLVVGGLKNTEAFF. The chain uses TRBV7-6 and TRBJ1-1; D remains ambiguous. This CDR3 is built from 17 residues. Trimming shortened V by 1 base and J by 1 base, and 16 bases separated the two germline ends. From germline, CDR1 is SGHVS and CDR2 FNYEAQ. The whole variable domain, filled in from reference TRBV7-6 and TRBJ1-1, reads GAGVSQSPRYKVTKRGQDVALRCDPISGHVSLYWYRQALGQGPEFLTYFNYEAQQDKSGLPNDRFSAERPEGSISTLTIQRTEQRDSAMYRCASSLVVGGLKNTEAFFGQGTRLTVV.

The V call is TRBV3-1 (or the pseudogene TRBV3-2), the J call TRBJ1-2; a possible D gene is TRBD1 (6 bases). Trimming pared 5 bases from V and 8 bases from J, leaving 12 bases between. The CDR3 is 12 amino acids. Germline V gene data show CDR1 as LGHDT and CDR2 as YNNKEL (reference sequence). DNA for the CDR3: TGTGCCAGCAGCTACAACAGGGAAGGCTACACCTTC. The encoded protein is CASSYNREGYTF.

This sequence joins TRBV21-1 and TRBJ1-3; whether TRBD1, the table's D call, matches the DNA was not checked. TRBV21-1 counts as a pseudogene. This CDR3 region has 21 residues. The chain's CDR3 is CASRNPRQGFYPFHPGNTIYF. In DNA form, the CDR3 reads TGTGCCAGCAGGAACCCAAGACAGGGATTTTACCCGTTCCATCCTGGAAACACCATATATTTT.

The V and J genes are TRBV27 and TRBJ1-6, with D maybe TRBD1 (6 bases). This CDR3 is built from 15 residues. Germline V gives CDR1 MNHEY, CDR2 SMNVEV (reference sequence). V gave up 2 bases and J gave up 8 bases, with 13 bases separating them. Here the CDR3 reads CASSLAGAIYSPLHF. CDR3 bases: TGTGCCAGCAGTTTAGCAGGGGCCATCTATTCACCCCTCCACTTT.

The chain's CDR3 is CASSVGDNYGYTF. The CDR3 DNA is TGCGCCAGCAGTGTGGGAGATAACTATGGCTACACCTTC. The chain uses TRBV5-1 and TRBJ1-2; D gene unclear. Germline V gene sequence: CDR1 SGHRS, CDR2 YFSETQ. This CDR3 has 13 amino acids. The ends were cut back, 5 bases at V and 1 base at J, with 9 bases in the middle.

This chain joins TRBV5-1 and TRBJ1-1; TRBD1 agrees at 9 bases. Losses at the gene ends were 1 base for V and 6 bases for J; bases not matched to a gene: 1. The CDR3 length is 13 residues. Germline V CDR1 and CDR2: SGHRS, YFSETQ. The CDR3 DNA reads TGCGCCAGCAGCTTGAGGACAGGGGCTGAAGCTTTCTTT. Amino acid sequence: CASSLRTGAEAFF.